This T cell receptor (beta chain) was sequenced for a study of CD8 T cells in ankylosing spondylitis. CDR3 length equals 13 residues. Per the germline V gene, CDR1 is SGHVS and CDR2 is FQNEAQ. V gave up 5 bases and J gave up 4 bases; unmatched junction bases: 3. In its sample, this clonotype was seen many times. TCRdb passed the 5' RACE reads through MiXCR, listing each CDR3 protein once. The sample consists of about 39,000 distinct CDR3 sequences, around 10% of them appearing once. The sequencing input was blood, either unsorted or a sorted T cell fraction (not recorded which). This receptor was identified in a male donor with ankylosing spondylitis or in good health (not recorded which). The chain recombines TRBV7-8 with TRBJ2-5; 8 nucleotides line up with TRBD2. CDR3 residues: CASSRLAIETQYF. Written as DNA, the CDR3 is TGTGCCAGCAGCAGACTAGCGATAGAGACCCAGTACTTC.